A selection of T cell receptor beta chains follows, all from one sample in a study of blood T cell repertoires in COVID-19. Using immunoSEQ multiplex PCR, the repertoire was profiled, and TCRdb retains in-frame clones only, with some absent. This table has 70,000 to 95,000 clones, around 80% appearing once. Material for sequencing was peripheral blood. The receptors stem from a woman aged 40 to 50 with active or convalescent COVID-19. CDR3s include the opening cysteine and the closing phenylalanine or tryptophan. D genes are given only for firm matches. Clone sizes are given selectively: once, few, many, or a class where the clone is expanded.

clone size	CDR3 length	D gene	V gene	J gene	CDR3 protein	CDR3 DNA
few	17	TRBD1	TRBV7-9	TRBJ2-3	CASYKTWGQGGTDTQYF	TGTGCCAGCTACAAGACCTGGGGACAGGGAGGGACAGATACGCAGTATTTT
few	15	NA	TRBV27	TRBJ2-3	CASSHPGGSQDTQYF	TGTGCCAGCAGCCACCCTGGGGGGAGTCAAGATACGCAGTATTTT
NA	13	NA	TRBV29-1	TRBJ2-1	CSVEGRLFNEQFF	TGCAGCGTTGAAGGCAGGCTTTTCAATGAGCAGTTCTTC
NA	11	NA	TRBV7-2	TRBJ1-3	CASSEANTIYF	TGTGCCAGCAGCGAGGCCAACACCATATATTTT
NA	13	NA	TRBV5-4	TRBJ1-2	CASSLGQTYGYTF	TGTGCCAGCAGCTTGGGGCAAACCTATGGCTACACCTTC
few	12	NA	TRBV10-1	TRBJ2-7	CASSGQPHEQYF	TGCGCCAGCAGCGGACAGCCCCACGAGCAGTACTTC
NA	16	TRBD2	TRBV9	TRBJ2-2	CASSVSRGALSGELFF	TGTGCCAGCAGCGTCTCGCGGGGGGCTCTTTCCGGGGAGCTGTTTTTT
NA	14	NA	TRBV30	TRBJ1-2	CAWSTGFDIYGYTF	TGTGCCTGGAGTACAGGGTTCGATATCTATGGCTACACCTTC
NA	13	TRBD1	TRBV24-1	TRBJ2-1	CAAGTGGFNEQFF	TGTGCCGCCGGGACAGGGGGTTTCAATGAGCAGTTCTTC
few	13	NA	TRBV18	TRBJ1-5	CASSPGQYQPQHF	TGTGCCAGCTCACCAGGGCAATATCAGCCCCAGCATTTT
NA	16	TRBD2	TRBV6-2/TRBV6-3	TRBJ2-3	CASSYGTSGYTDTQYF	TGTGCCAGCAGTTACGGAACTAGCGGATACACAGATACGCAGTATTTT
NA	17	NA	TRBV19	TRBJ1-3	CASSILTGNSFGNTIYF	TGTGCCAGTAGTATTCTAACAGGGAACTCCTTTGGAAACACCATATATTTT
few	15	TRBD1	TRBV11-3	TRBJ1-2	CASSSPGQGARGYTF	TGTGCCAGCAGCTCGCCGGGACAGGGGGCAAGGGGCTACACCTTC
NA	16	NA	TRBV3-1/TRBV3-2	TRBJ2-7	CASSQGPPDSNYEQYF	TGTGCCAGCAGCCAAGGACCTCCGGACAGTAACTACGAGCAGTACTTC
once	13	NA	TRBV19	TRBJ2-2	CASRELGPGELFF	TGTGCCAGTAGGGAACTAGGGCCCGGGGAGCTGTTTTTT
NA	15	TRBD2	TRBV5-1	TRBJ2-7	CASSLVVAGVREQYF	TGCGCCAGCAGCTTGGTAGTAGCGGGGGTTCGGGAGCAGTACTTC
NA	14	NA	TRBV7-2	TRBJ1-1	CASSFGQANTEAFF	TGTGCCAGCAGCTTCGGCCAGGCGAACACTGAAGCTTTCTTT
NA	15	TRBD1	TRBV11-2	TRBJ2-5	CASSPGTGGVETQYF	TGTGCCAGCAGCCCTGGGACAGGGGGCGTGGAGACCCAGTACTTC
NA	18	TRBD1	TRBV13	TRBJ2-4	CASSQGQEMWLAKNIQYF	TGTGCCAGCAGCCAGGGACAGGAAATGTGGCTAGCCAAAAACATTCAGTACTTC
NA	11	NA	TRBV19	TRBJ1-2	CASSRNYGYTF	TGTGCCAGTAGTCGTAACTATGGCTACACCTTC
once	12	NA	TRBV10-3	TRBJ2-3	CAISSAEDTQYF	TGTGCCATCAGTTCCGCCGAGGATACGCAGTATTTT
NA	16	NA	TRBV3-1/TRBV3-2	TRBJ2-1	CASSLYDSGVQNEQFF	TGTGCCAGCAGCCTATACGACTCGGGAGTCCAGAATGAGCAGTTCTTC
NA	16	TRBD1	TRBV19	TRBJ2-1	CASSSIPGQGYNEQFF	TGTGCCAGTAGTAGCATTCCGGGACAGGGGTACAATGAGCAGTTCTTC
NA	15	TRBD2	TRBV7-2	TRBJ2-7	CASSLRGLAGGEQYF	TGTGCCAGCAGCTTACGGGGACTAGCGGGAGGCGAGCAGTACTTC
NA	13	NA	TRBV11-2	TRBJ1-3	CASRGGGGNTIYF	TGTGCCAGCAGAGGCGGGGGAGGAAACACCATATATTTT
NA	12	NA	TRBV29-1	TRBJ1-1	CSVSGSTTEAFF	TGCAGCGTTTCAGGTTCCACCACTGAAGCTTTCTTT
NA	12	NA	TRBV5-1	TRBJ2-5	CASKSPQETQYF	TGCGCCAGCAAATCCCCTCAAGAGACCCAGTACTTC
few	15	TRBD1	TRBV5-4	TRBJ1-4	CASSLTGVENEKLFF	TGTGCCAGCAGCTTGACAGGGGTTGAGAATGAAAAACTGTTTTTT
NA	11	NA	TRBV20-1	TRBJ2-5	CSALAWETQYF	TGCAGTGCGTTAGCCTGGGAGACCCAGTACTTC